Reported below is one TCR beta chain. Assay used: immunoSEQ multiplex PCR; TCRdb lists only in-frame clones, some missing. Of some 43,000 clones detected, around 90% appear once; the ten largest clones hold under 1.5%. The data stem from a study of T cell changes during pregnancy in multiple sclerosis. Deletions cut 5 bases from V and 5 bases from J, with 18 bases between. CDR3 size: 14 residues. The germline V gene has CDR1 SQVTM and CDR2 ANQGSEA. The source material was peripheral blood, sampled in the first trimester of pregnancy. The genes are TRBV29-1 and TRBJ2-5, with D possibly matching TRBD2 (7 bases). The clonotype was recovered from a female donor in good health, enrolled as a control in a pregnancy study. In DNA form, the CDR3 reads TGCAGCGTTACGGGGGGCCTCAGATGGGAGACCCAGTACTTC. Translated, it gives CSVTGGLRWETQYF.